The T cell receptor (beta chain) under discussion was sequenced for a study of cytomegalovirus exposure and HLA in healthy donors. Study at large: HLA-typed donors were the source of about 85 million unique TCRs, which an early data release held. General study results and limits: While the bulk of TCR sequences proved rare, some public TCRs turned up in many donors. In an earlier analysis, most TCR beta V segments were productive about 90% or about 30% of the time.

To note about this clone: What it recognizes is unknown.

V was pared by 4 bases and J by 5 bases, with 14 bases between. The CDR3 consists of 13 residues. Germline values: CDR1 SQVTM, CDR2 ANQGSEA. A multiplex PCR was run with 60 Vbeta primers and 13 Jbeta primers. Libraries were prepared by immunoSEQ multiplex PCR; TCRdb keeps only in-frame clonotypes and omits some of them. The sample records about 160,000 clones, roughly 85% being singletons. The specimen sequenced was PBMCs. This receptor was obtained from a young man in good health and CMV-seronegative. The genes are TRBV29-1 and TRBJ2-5; D remains unclear. As DNA, the CDR3 is TGCAGCGTTGCTGGCAGGCAAAGGGAGACCCAGTACTTC. This codes for CSVAGRQRETQYF. Using reference TRBV29-1 and TRBJ2-5 for the parts outside the CDR3, the full variable domain is SAVISQKPSRDICQRGTSLTIQCQVDSQVTMMFWYRQQPGQSLTLIATANQGSEATYESGFVIDKFPISRPNLTFSTLTVSNMSPEDSSIYLCSVAGRQRETQYFGPGTRLLVL.